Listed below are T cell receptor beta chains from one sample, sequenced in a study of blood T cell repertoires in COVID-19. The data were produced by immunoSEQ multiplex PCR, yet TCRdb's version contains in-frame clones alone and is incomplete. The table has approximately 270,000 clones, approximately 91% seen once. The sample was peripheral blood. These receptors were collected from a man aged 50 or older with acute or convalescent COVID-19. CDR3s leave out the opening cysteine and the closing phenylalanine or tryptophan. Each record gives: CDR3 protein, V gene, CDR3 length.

CDR3aa: ASSEWDKNTEAF
v_gene: TRBV2
len: 12

CDR3aa: ASSLTRQYSPLH
v_gene: TRBV19
len: 12

CDR3aa: ASSPTSGGAFEQY
v_gene: TRBV6-5
len: 13

CDR3aa: ASSGWTGGMGQPQH
v_gene: TRBV19
len: 14

CDR3aa: SVGPQGIQETQY
v_gene: TRBV29-1
len: 12

CDR3aa: ASSGQGTNEKLF
v_gene: TRBV5-1
len: 12

CDR3aa: ASSQVGGEETQY
v_gene: TRBV3-1/TRBV3-2
len: 12

CDR3aa: ASSPQGMNTEAF
v_gene: TRBV5-6
len: 12

CDR3aa: ASSEGEKLF
v_gene: TRBV2
len: 9

CDR3aa: ASGLLRGAGGYT
v_gene: TRBV12-5
len: 12

CDR3aa: ASWDSYTEAF
v_gene: TRBV5-1
len: 10

CDR3aa: ASSQDRGGGSLNNSPLH
v_gene: TRBV3-1/TRBV3-2
len: 17

CDR3aa: ASSPWNTGELF
v_gene: TRBV9
len: 11

CDR3aa: ASSLGRGGIHTDTQY
v_gene: TRBV5-4
len: 15

CDR3aa: ASSSDRGNTEAF
v_gene: TRBV19
len: 12

CDR3aa: ASSLERVGEKLF
v_gene: TRBV5-1
len: 12

CDR3aa: ASKADSGLETQY
v_gene: TRBV5-1
len: 12

CDR3aa: ASSLILRGLSGNTIY
v_gene: TRBV5-6
len: 15

CDR3aa: ASSDTETMISEAF
v_gene: TRBV2
len: 13

CDR3aa: ASSVEAGKKDSPLH
v_gene: TRBV9
len: 14

CDR3aa: ASSLLAGEGETQY
v_gene: TRBV3-1/TRBV3-2
len: 13

CDR3aa: ASSFSSGGAGTGELF
v_gene: TRBV27
len: 15

CDR3aa: AWSSGTGDQPQH
v_gene: TRBV30
len: 12

CDR3aa: ASSLFPGQETQY
v_gene: TRBV5-1
len: 12

CDR3aa: ASSLGLAGGISYNEQF
v_gene: TRBV5-4
len: 16

CDR3aa: ASSRLPDRVGRNTIY
v_gene: TRBV19
len: 15

CDR3aa: ASSVAGRDTWSQGTEAF
v_gene: TRBV9
len: 17

CDR3aa: SVSRGNIQY
v_gene: TRBV29-1
len: 9

CDR3aa: SVTTGQINSPLH
v_gene: TRBV29-1
len: 12

CDR3aa: ASSLETASYYGYT
v_gene: TRBV5-5
len: 13

CDR3aa: ASSLRQADTEAF
v_gene: TRBV5-1
len: 12

CDR3aa: ASSQDQGTTEAF
v_gene: TRBV4-1
len: 12

CDR3aa: ASAGGGWTEAF
v_gene: TRBV19
len: 11

CDR3aa: ASTFGGNAPTDTQY
v_gene: TRBV27
len: 14

CDR3aa: ASSLDLLRSGGDTQY
v_gene: TRBV5-1
len: 15

CDR3aa: ASSLFGADRGASPLH
v_gene: TRBV7-2
len: 15

CDR3aa: ASSLSSGDSYEQY
v_gene: TRBV11-2
len: 13

CDR3aa: ASSPGLAENEQF
v_gene: TRBV7-3
len: 12

CDR3aa: ASSTTFRGTEAF
v_gene: TRBV19
len: 12

CDR3aa: ASTGTGFFLEQF
v_gene: TRBV5-1
len: 12

CDR3aa: ASRLGLAGNEQF
v_gene: TRBV27
len: 12

CDR3aa: ASSKEGTGPREWTEAF
v_gene: TRBV21-1
len: 16

CDR3aa: ASSEFAEAF
v_gene: TRBV19
len: 9

CDR3aa: ASSQDSSNSPLH
v_gene: TRBV3-1/TRBV3-2
len: 12

CDR3aa: ASSLPDLGNTGELF
v_gene: TRBV7-9
len: 14

CDR3aa: ASSQPGPGGEAF
v_gene: TRBV3-1/TRBV3-2
len: 12

CDR3aa: AMLGAANTGELF
v_gene: TRBV5-4
len: 12

CDR3aa: ASSRDWPQETQY
v_gene: TRBV7-9
len: 12

CDR3aa: ASSVRDKTSYPGYT
v_gene: TRBV6-1
len: 14

CDR3aa: AIIRETQY
v_gene: TRBV10-3
len: 8

CDR3aa: ASSADRVGGNTIY
v_gene: TRBV19
len: 13

CDR3aa: ASSRDRVGNEQF
v_gene: TRBV6-5
len: 12

CDR3aa: ASSLNQGWDEQY
v_gene: TRBV5-4
len: 12

CDR3aa: ASGRTGGAEQPQH
v_gene: TRBV2
len: 13

CDR3aa: ASSHGQGRYNEQF
v_gene: TRBV6-5
len: 13

CDR3aa: ASSPGVRGTTEAF
v_gene: TRBV4-2
len: 13

CDR3aa: ASSRGQTTGELF
v_gene: TRBV7-3
len: 12

CDR3aa: ASSAGTPYEQY
v_gene: TRBV5-1
len: 11

CDR3aa: AWRRQGIGGYT
v_gene: TRBV30
len: 11